The next 10 T cell receptor beta chains were all read from a single sample in a study of blood T cell repertoires in COVID-19 (dated by TCRdb to 2019 to 2021). The protocol used for the library was the immunoSEQ multiplex PCR assay. In its TCRdb copy, this immuneACCESS table keeps in-frame sequences only and misses some clones. Where compared with another copy, unresolved V genes explain less than half of these, and the others have no known cause. In all, the sample holds roughly 25,000 clones, and 86% of those were seen once. Jointly, the top ten make up approximately 30% of the sample. Sequencing used peripheral blood. The receptors shown here come from a human donor with active COVID-19. The donor label of this sample is uncertain.

This clone was seen more than once but under ten times. The V and J genes are TRBV7-3 and TRBJ1-2; D uncertain. The germline gives CDR1 SGHTA, CDR2 FQGTGA. Trimming left V 5 bases short and J 5 bases short, with 18 bases between. This CDR3 spans 15 amino acids. CDR3 nucleotides: TGTGCCAGCAGCCCCGAGGGCTCCCTTAGATATGGCTACACCTTC. Translating gives CASSPEGSLRYGYTF.

The chain links TRBV2 to TRBJ2-7; 8 bases are shared with TRBD1. The V segment lost 4 bases and the J segment 4 bases; nucleotides outside the gene matches: 9. The CDR3 is 15 amino acids. The V gene's germline CDR1 is SNHLY and CDR2 FYNNEI. The CDR3 DNA follows: TGTGCCAGCAGTGGGGCGGGGACAGGTGGGTACGAGCAGTACTTC. Amino acid sequence: CASSGAGTGGYEQYF.

This clone was detected a few times. The chain couples TRBV3-1 (or the pseudogene TRBV3-2) to TRBJ2-7; D call uncertain. CDR3 length: 15 residues. Germline loops: CDR1 LGHDT, CDR2 YNNKEL (reference sequence). V dropped 1 base and J dropped 3 bases, with 13 bases sitting between them. The CDR3 is CASSQGHLPYYEQYF. The DNA of the CDR3 is TGTGCCAGCAGCCAAGGCCATCTTCCCTACTACGAGCAGTACTTC.

This clone was seen once. This chain connects TRBV6-5 to TRBJ1-1; D is unresolved. This CDR3 has 12 amino acids. V dropped 1 base and J dropped 8 bases, with 8 bases sitting between them. The germline V gene has CDR1 MNHEY and CDR2 SVGAGI. The DNA of the CDR3 is TGTGCCAGCAGTTACTTAAACGGGGAAGCTTTCTTT. Translation gives CASSYLNGEAFF.

The chain recombines TRBV6-5 with TRBJ2-7; D perhaps matches TRBD2 (5 bases). This CDR3 spans 14 amino acids. Germline loops: CDR1 MNHEY, CDR2 SVGAGI. The V and J ends lost 10 bases and 4 bases respectively, with 20 bases between them. DNA of the CDR3: TGTGCCACCCTGGCGAGTACGGGATCATACGAGCAGTACTTC. The encoded protein is CATLASTGSYEQYF.

V usage is TRBV15 and J usage is TRBJ1-5, with 11 bases aligning to TRBD1. Germline CDR1 LNHNV, CDR2 YYDKDF (reference sequence). With V trimmed by 0 bases and J by 6 bases, 10 bases remained unmatched. The CDR3 length is 18 residues. CDR3 loop: CATSRDPSRTGGSQPQHF. The CDR3 DNA reads as TGTGCCACCAGCAGAGATCCCTCCAGGACAGGGGGCAGTCAGCCCCAGCATTTT. Supplemented by reference TRBV15 and TRBJ1-5, the full variable domain reads DAMVIQNPRYQVTQFGKPVTLSCSQTLNHNVMYWYQQKSSQAPKLLFHYYDKDFNNEADTPDNFQSRRPNTSFCFLDIRSPGLGDTAMYLCATSRDPSRTGGSQPQHFGDGTRLSIL.

The J gene is TRBJ1-4, the V gene TRBV18, with a tentative D call TRBD1 (5 bases). CDR3 length: 15 residues. Trimming left V 2 bases short and J 14 bases short, with 21 bases between. Germline-derived CDR1 and CDR2 are KGHSH and LQKENI. The CDR3 sequence is CASSPDGVIMKGLFF. The CDR3 region has the DNA TGTGCCAGCTCACCAGACGGAGTAATAATGAAGGGGCTGTTTTTT.

V and J are TRBV7-2 and TRBJ2-5; D is unclear. This CDR3 is 13 amino acids long. Deletions cut 2 bases from V and 5 bases from J, with 9 bases between. Germline CDR1 SGHTA, CDR2 FQGNSA. The CDR3 DNA reads as TGTGCCAGCAGCTTATGGCAATTGGAGACCCAGTACTTC. Its protein is CASSLWQLETQYF.

This sequence joins TRBV7-3 and TRBJ2-1; TRBD2 aligns across 9 bases. V lost 1 base, J lost 7 bases, and 2 bases stayed unmatched. There are 14 residues in the CDR3. Germline V gives CDR1 SGHTA, CDR2 FQGTGA. CDR3 nucleotide sequence: TGTGCCAGCAGCTTAAGCGGGGGGGCGAATGAGCAGTTCTTC. Translated: CASSLSGGANEQFF.

V gene TRBV19 combines with J gene TRBJ2-7, with TRBD1 as a possible D gene (7 bases). Trimming cost V 3 bases and J 4 bases, with 16 bases left between them. The CDR3 length is 15 residues. Germline V CDR1 and CDR2: LNHDA, SQIVND (reference sequence). CDR3 sequence reads: CASSIFGQEGYEQYF. The CDR3 region has the DNA TGTGCCAGTAGTATTTTCGGACAGGAGGGTTACGAGCAGTACTTC. Drawing the rest from reference TRBV19 and TRBJ2-7, the complete variable domain is DGGITQSPKYLFRKEGQNVTLSCEQNLNHDAMYWYRQDPGQGLRLIYYSQIVNDFQKGDIAEGYSVSREKKESFPLTVTSAQKNPTAFYLCASSIFGQEGYEQYFGPGTRLTVT.